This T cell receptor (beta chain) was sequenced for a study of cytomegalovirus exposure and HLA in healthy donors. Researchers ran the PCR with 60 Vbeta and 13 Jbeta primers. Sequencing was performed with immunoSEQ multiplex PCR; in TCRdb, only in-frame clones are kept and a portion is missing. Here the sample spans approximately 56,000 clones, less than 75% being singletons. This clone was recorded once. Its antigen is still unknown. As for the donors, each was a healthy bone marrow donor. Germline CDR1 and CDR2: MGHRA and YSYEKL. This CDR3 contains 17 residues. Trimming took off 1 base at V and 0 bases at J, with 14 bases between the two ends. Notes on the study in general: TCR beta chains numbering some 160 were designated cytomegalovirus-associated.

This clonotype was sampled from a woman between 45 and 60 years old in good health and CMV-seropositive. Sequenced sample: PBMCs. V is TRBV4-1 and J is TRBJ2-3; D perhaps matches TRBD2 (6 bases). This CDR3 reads CASSQVGGAQSTDTQYF. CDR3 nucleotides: TGCGCCAGCAGCCAAGTAGGAGGGGCACAAAGCACAGATACGCAGTATTTT.